The 11 T cell receptor beta chains below come from one sample, sequenced in a study of blood T cell repertoires in COVID-19. Profiled with immunoSEQ multiplex PCR; TCRdb holds only in-frame clones, not every one. The table shows under 250,000 clones, with roughly 85% occurring only once. Sequencing used PBMCs or T cells enriched from blood (not recorded which). The receptors come from a woman aged 50 to 65 with acute COVID-19.

This chain connects TRBV6-6 to TRBJ2-7, with 7 positions matching TRBD1. Germline V gene lookup returns CDR1 MNHNY and CDR2 SVGAGI (reference sequence). The V segment lost 4 bases and the J segment 3 bases; nucleotides outside the gene matches: 6. The CDR3 consists of 14 residues. The CDR3 sequence: CASSSLGQIYEQYF. The CDR3 DNA follows: TGTGCCAGCAGTTCACTGGGACAGATCTACGAGCAGTACTTC.

J is TRBJ2-3 and V is TRBV6-5; 7 bases match TRBD1. V lost 10 bases to trimming and J lost 4 bases; unmatched junction nucleotides: 5. The CDR3 consists of 12 residues. Germline lookup yields CDR1 MNHEY and CDR2 SVGAGI. The CDR3 region has the DNA TGTGCCACCCGGGACAGCGCAGATACGCAGTATTTT. Translation gives CATRDSADTQYF.

The rearrangement joins TRBV7-9 to TRBJ1-4; the D is unclear. Deletions cut 5 bases from V and 0 bases from J, with 19 bases between. The CDR3 extends over 18 amino acids. Per the germline V gene, CDR1 is SEHNR and CDR2 is FQNEAQ (reference sequence). CDR3 loop: CASSQPGSEAATNEKLFF. The CDR3 DNA reads as TGTGCCAGCAGCCAACCCGGGTCGGAGGCAGCAACTAATGAAAAACTGTTTTTT.

V usage is TRBV7-6 and J usage is TRBJ1-2; D not resolved. The CDR3 is made up of 14 amino acids. The germline V gene has CDR1 SGHVS and CDR2 FNYEAQ. With 0 bases removed from V and 5 bases from J, the gap between germline ends came to 10 bases. The CDR3 DNA is TGTGCCAGCAGCTTAGCTGGGGAGAGTTATGGCTACACCTTC. It specifies CASSLAGESYGYTF.

This chain joins TRBV5-4 and TRBJ1-4; unclear D gene. V was trimmed by 4 bases and J by 5 bases, leaving 6 bases between them. The germline gives CDR1 SGHNT, CDR2 YYREEE (reference sequence). The CDR3 runs to 12 residues. CDR3 sequence reads: CASSLPNEKLFF. CDR3 coding DNA: TGTGCCAGCAGCCTCCCGAATGAAAAACTGTTTTTT.

This clone has just a few counts. The genes are TRBV18 and TRBJ2-5; D gene uncertain. CDR3 length: 14 amino acids. Deletions cut 1 base from V and 7 bases from J, with 13 bases between. The germline gives CDR1 KGHSH, CDR2 LQKENI. CDR3 nucleotides: TGTGCCAGCTCACCACTTAACAGTTCTGGGACCCAGTACTTC. Translation gives CASSPLNSSGTQYF.

The V and J genes are TRBV5-1 and TRBJ2-3; no definite D call. The germline V gene encodes CDR1 SGHRS and CDR2 YFSETQ. V lost 0 bases and J 0 bases, leaving 8 bases between the germline ends. CDR3 length: 15 amino acids. The CDR3 DNA reads as TGCGCCAGCAGCTTGGCGGTCGCTAGCACAGATACGCAGTATTTT. Translating gives CASSLAVASTDTQYF.

V gene TRBV24-1 combines with J gene TRBJ1-5, with D maybe TRBD1 (5 bases). CDR1 is KGHDR, CDR2 SFDVKD, per germline. This CDR3 contains 15 residues. V was cut by 1 base and J by 0 bases, with 6 bases left in between. CDR3 in DNA: TGTGCCACCAGTGATTTCAGGGCTAGCAATCAGCCCCAGCATTTT. Protein sequence: CATSDFRASNQPQHF.

This clone has just a few counts. This chain uses TRBV7-2 with TRBJ2-7; D is ambiguous. V gave up 0 bases and J gave up 1 base, with 10 bases separating them. CDR3 size: 15 residues. Germline values: CDR1 SGHTA, CDR2 FQGNSA. The CDR3 here is CASSLAGGPSYEQYF. In nucleotides, the CDR3 is TGTGCCAGCAGCTTAGCCGGCGGCCCTTCCTACGAGCAGTACTTC.

This clone was observed a handful of times. The chain combines TRBV11-2 with TRBJ1-1; 11 positions match TRBD1. Germline CDR1 reads SGHAT; CDR2 reads FQNNGV. Unmatched junction bases numbered 3, after V lost 2 bases and J lost 4 bases. The CDR3 runs 15 residues. The CDR3: CASSLTGTGGTEAFF. The CDR3 nucleotides are TGTGCCAGCAGCTTAACCGGGACAGGGGGCACTGAAGCTTTCTTT.

This chain joins TRBV18 and TRBJ1-5; D is ambiguous. The germline V gene has CDR1 KGHSH and CDR2 LQKENI. This CDR3 has 13 residues. V was trimmed by 5 bases and J by 0 bases, leaving 5 bases between them. The CDR3 sequence is CASSSDSNQPQHF. CDR3 nucleotides: TGTGCCAGCTCATCAGATAGCAATCAGCCCCAGCATTTT. The whole variable domain, filled in from reference TRBV18 and TRBJ1-5, reads NAGVMQNPRHLVRRRGQEARLRCSPMKGHSHVYWYRQLPEEGLKFMVYLQKENIIDESGMPKERFSAEFPKEGPSILRIQQVVRGDSAAYFCASSSDSNQPQHFGDGTRLSIL.